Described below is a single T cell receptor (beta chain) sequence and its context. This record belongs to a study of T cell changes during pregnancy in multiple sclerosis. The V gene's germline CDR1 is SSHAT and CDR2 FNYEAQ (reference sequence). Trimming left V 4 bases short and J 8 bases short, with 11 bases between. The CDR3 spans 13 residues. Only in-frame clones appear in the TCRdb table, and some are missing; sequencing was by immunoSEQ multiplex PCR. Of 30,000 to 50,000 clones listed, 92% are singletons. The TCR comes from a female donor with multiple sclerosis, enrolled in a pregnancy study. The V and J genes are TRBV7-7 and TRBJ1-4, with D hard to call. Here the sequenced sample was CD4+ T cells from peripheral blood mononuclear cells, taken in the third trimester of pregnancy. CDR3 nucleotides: TGTGCCAGCAGCTCAGCCTTCGGGGAAAAACTGTTTTTT. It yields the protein CASSSAFGEKLFF.